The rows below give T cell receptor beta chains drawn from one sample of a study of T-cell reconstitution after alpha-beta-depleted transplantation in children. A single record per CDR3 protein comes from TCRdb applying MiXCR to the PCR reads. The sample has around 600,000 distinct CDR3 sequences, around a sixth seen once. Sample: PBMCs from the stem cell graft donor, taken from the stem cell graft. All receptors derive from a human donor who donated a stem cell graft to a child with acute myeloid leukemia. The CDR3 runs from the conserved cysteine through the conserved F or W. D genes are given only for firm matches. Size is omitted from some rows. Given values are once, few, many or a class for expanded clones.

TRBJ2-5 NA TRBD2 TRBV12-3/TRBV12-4 TGTGCCAGCCGCTTCGGGGGGGCGGGAGAGACCCAGTACTTC CASRFGGAGETQYF
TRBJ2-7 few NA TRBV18 TGTGCCAGCTCACCCCGGGACGCTAGCTCCTACGAGCAGTACTTC CASSPRDASSYEQYF
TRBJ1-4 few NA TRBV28 TGTGCCAGCAGTAAGGGGACGGGTGCAACTAATGAAAAACTGTTTTTT CASSKGTGATNEKLFF
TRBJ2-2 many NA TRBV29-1 TGCAGCGTTGAGAAGGGTAACACCGGGGAGCTGTTTTTT CSVEKGNTGELFF
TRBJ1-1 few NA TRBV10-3 TGTGCCATCAGTGAAGTGAACACTGAAGCTTTCTTT CAISEVNTEAFF
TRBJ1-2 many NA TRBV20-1 TGCAGAGACGCTCCGGGACAAACTCTCTATGGCTACACTTTC CRDAPGQTLYGYTF
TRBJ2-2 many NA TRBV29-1 TGCAGCTATGACATCGACACCGGGGAGCTGTTTTTT CSYDIDTGELFF
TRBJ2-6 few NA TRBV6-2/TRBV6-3 TGTGCCACCGAACAGGGCTTCTCTGGGGCCAACGTCCTGACTTTC CATEQGFSGANVLTF
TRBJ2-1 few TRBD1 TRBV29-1 TGCAGCGTTGAGTCTCCGGACAGGCCAGAGGGTGAGCAGTTCTTC CSVESPDRPEGEQFF
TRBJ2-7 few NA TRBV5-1 TGCGCCAGCAGCTTGTTGGCTCTAAACGGGTACGAGCAGTACTTC CASSLLALNGYEQYF
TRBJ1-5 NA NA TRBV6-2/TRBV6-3 TGTGCCAGCAGTTACACGGGGGTGAACAATCAGCCCCAGCATTTT CASSYTGVNNQPQHF
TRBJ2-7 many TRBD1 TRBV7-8 TGTGCCAGCAGCGAAAACAGGGGAAGCGCCTACGAGCAGTACTTC CASSENRGSAYEQYF
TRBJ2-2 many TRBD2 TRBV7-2 TGTGCCAGCAGCGGGGTAGCGGGGGGAACCGGGGAGCTGTTTTTT CASSGVAGGTGELFF
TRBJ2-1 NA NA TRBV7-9 TGTGCCAGCAGCGCCCCAGGGATATCCTACAATGAGCAGTTCTTC CASSAPGISYNEQFF
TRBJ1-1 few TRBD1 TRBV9 TGTGCCAGCAGCCCCCGGGACAGGGGTTTGCTAGCTTTCTTT CASSPRDRGLLAFF
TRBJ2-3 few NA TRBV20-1 TGCAGTGCTAGATCGGGGGGCGTGGGAGATACGCAGTATTTT CSARSGGVGDTQYF
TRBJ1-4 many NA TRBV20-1 TGCAGTGCTACAGGGTCAACTAATGAAAAACTGTTTTTT CSATGSTNEKLFF
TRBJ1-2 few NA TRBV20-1 TGCAGTGCTAGAGACCGCGGCAGAAGCTATGGCTACACCTTC CSARDRGRSYGYTF
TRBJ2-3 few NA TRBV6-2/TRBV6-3 TGTGCCAGCAATGTAATTGGGAGTACGCAGTATTTT CASNVIGSTQYF
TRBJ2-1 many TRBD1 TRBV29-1 TGCAGCGCCCCAGGGGGTTGGGGTGAGCAGTTCTTC CSAPGGWGEQFF
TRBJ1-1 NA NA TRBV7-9 TGTGCCAGCAACTACGCTGGGGCGAACACTGAAGCTTTCTTT CASNYAGANTEAFF
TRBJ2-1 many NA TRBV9 TGTGCCAGCAGCGTAGGAGACAATGAGCAGTTCTTC CASSVGDNEQFF
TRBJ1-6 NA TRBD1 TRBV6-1 TGTGCCACCCGTCGGGAGACAGGGCCCTCACCCCTCCACTTT CATRRETGPSPLHF